This TCR beta chain was sequenced in a study of T cells in Graves' hyperthyroidism and ophthalmopathy (dated by TCRdb to the late 2010s). With respect to the entire study: Peripheral blood samples were taken at the time of initial diagnosis, prior to any treatment. To identify TCR V-J signatures that set the groups apart, the researchers used a discovery cohort of 100 or so patients, made up of 40 to 45 with Graves' ophthalmopathy and 57 with stable Graves' hyperthyroidism. Whether ophthalmopathy could be predicted prospectively was tested in an independent validation cohort made up of about 18 hyperthyroidism patients plus 17 patients who later progressed to ophthalmopathy. The 100 discovery patients were randomly split 7:3 into training and test sets. In addition, the study compared T-cell repertoires in thyroid tissue and in blood from six Graves' hyperthyroidism patients. After sampling, hyperthyroidism patients received methimazole starting at 30 mg daily, and ophthalmopathy patients received high-dose intravenous methylprednisolone. TCR Vbeta CDR3 sequencing of approximately 140 peripheral blood samples (43 ophthalmopathy, approximately 80 hyperthyroidism and 17 progressor patients) is reported in the paper. What the work shows at the level of the full study, not this receptor alone: Most expanded thyroid clonotypes (frequency above 0.001) were also found in blood, which suggests that blood repertoires may mirror thyroid immune responses. A model built on a 13 V-J signature distinguished ophthalmopathy from stable hyperthyroidism, reaching 85% to 90% sensitivity and 81.08% specificity in cross-validation and 80%/75% in testing. Sample size was not statistically predetermined, and blinding of investigators to group allocation was not performed. In validation, the model predicted progression to ophthalmopathy with 60% to 71% sensitivity and 72% to 85% specificity, a median of approximately 6.7 months before onset.

As to this clonotype: The antigen it recognizes is unknown. One base away there is no much larger clone; base qualities are not given.

Stable Graves' hyperthyroidism was defined as the absence of progression to ophthalmopathy over 18 months of follow-up. The hyperthyroidism patients were between 18 and 65 years old and newly diagnosed, with a disease duration of less than 2 months. The study excluded patients with uncontrolled infections, other autoimmune diseases, pregnancy or lactation. Diagnoses relied on clinical symptoms, serum thyroxine and TRAb, thyroid ultrasound and orbital computed tomography. Ficoll-Paque density gradient centrifugation was used to isolate PBMCs from around 9.1 ml of fresh peripheral blood. Trizol reagent was used to extract total RNA, and RNA quality was then checked on an Agilent 2100 Bioanalyzer. TCR beta CDR3 regions were amplified from RNA transcripts. For the first round of RT-PCR on the TCR CDR3, the HTBI primer set was used together with the Qiagen OneStep RT-PCR kit. The libraries were constructed in a second round of multiplex PCR and then size-selected and purified. Paired-end sequencing of the libraries was performed with 100 bp reads on an Illumina HiSeq2000. The original pipeline was this. SOAPnuke was used to process the raw data, throwing out any read that contained adapters or uncalled bases, had a mean Phred below 15, or lacked an exact constant-primer or identifier match. COPE v1.2.5 was used to merge high-quality paired reads, and clonotypes were defined as unique nucleotide sequences. MiTCR v1.1 was used to align the clonotypes against IMGT TRBV, TRBD and TRBJ reference segments. Only V-J combinations with frequency above 0.0001, covering 98% to 99.2% of repertoires, were analysed. A TCS score was defined as the ratio of F50 (clonal expansion) to E x V (chaos), with BLOSUM62-based TCRdist applied between CDR3 peptides within each V-J. Welch's t-statistics and random forest reduced approximately 520 V-J features to about 13, which were used in a naive Bayes classifier (R e1071). TCRdb ran its own pipeline on the public reads, namely fastp trimming at Q25 and MiXCR clone calling, and kept in-frame beta chains. Merged by CDR3 protein, the rows form single entries marked with the most common genes and DNA. None of the V and J calls come from the authors' own analysis; TCRdb made them. In all, the sample holds roughly 420,000 distinct CDR3 sequences, and about 13% of those were seen once. Less than 6.5% of the sample is taken by the ten largest.

The CDR3 sequence holds 15 residues, the cysteine and phenylalanine included. The kept DNA is CDR3 alone, 45 bases in frame from the first base. V and J are truncated by 4 bases and 2 bases respectively, leaving an intervening sequence of 12 bases. Sequencing was performed on blood. The chain links TRBV12-3 or TRBV12-4 with TRBJ2-1; 6 matching bases give a weak D call of TRBD2. The origin of this receptor is a woman aged 18-30 years with Graves' hyperthyroidism. The CDR3 loop reads CASSWDSLTYNEQFF. At the DNA level, the sequence is TGTGCCAGCAGTTGGGACTCGTTAACCTACAATGAGCAGTTCTTC.